Listed here is a single TCR beta chain. Its target antigen remains unknown. No much larger clone is present one base from it, and per-base qualities are unavailable. These data come from a study of T cells in Graves' hyperthyroidism and ophthalmopathy (dated by TCRdb to about 2019). Study-level background: Peripheral blood samples were taken at initial diagnosis, before any treatment was given. A discovery cohort of about 95 patients, 43 with Graves' ophthalmopathy and approximately 55 with stable Graves' hyperthyroidism, was used to find distinguishing TCR V-J signatures. Prospective prediction of ophthalmopathy was tested in an independent validation cohort consisting of 18 hyperthyroidism patients and approximately 16 patients who later progressed to ophthalmopathy. The roughly 91 discovery patients were randomly split 7:3 into training and test sets. Thyroid tissue and blood T-cell repertoires from about six Graves' hyperthyroidism patients were also compared in the study. Once sampling was done, hyperthyroidism patients were given methimazole at a starting dose of 30 mg daily, whereas ophthalmopathy patients were given high-dose intravenous methylprednisolone. TCR Vbeta CDR3 sequencing of 135 peripheral blood samples (43 ophthalmopathy, roughly 74 hyperthyroidism and roughly 17 progressor patients) is reported in the paper. Overall study results and their limits: Blood samples also contained most of the expanded thyroid clonotypes (frequency above 0.001), which suggests that blood repertoires may reflect thyroid immune responses. Ophthalmopathy was separated from stable hyperthyroidism by a 13 V-J signature model, with about 86% sensitivity and roughly 84% specificity obtained in cross-validation and 80%/75% obtained in testing. In validation, the model predicted progression to ophthalmopathy with 60% to 71% sensitivity and 72% to 85% specificity, a median of 6.5 months before onset. Sample size was not statistically predetermined, and blinding of investigators to group allocation was not performed.

The germline V gene (reference sequence) gives CDR1 as WNHNN and CDR2 as SYGVQD. The CDR3 has 16 amino acids, counting the end cysteine and phenylalanine. Only CDR3 DNA is held: 48 bases, read in frame from base 1. TCR beta CDR3 regions were amplified from RNA transcripts. A first-round RT-PCR of the TCR CDR3 used the HTBI primer set with the Qiagen OneStep RT-PCR kit. Libraries were constructed in a second round of multiplex PCR, after which size selection and purification were performed. Sequencing of the libraries was done on an Illumina HiSeq2000 using paired-end 100 bp reads. The paper's processing steps were these. SOAPnuke was used to process the raw data, removing reads that contained adapters or uncalled bases, had a mean Phred below 15, or lacked an exact match to the constant primer or identifier. COPE v1.2.5 was used to merge the high-quality paired reads, and each unique nucleotide sequence was defined as a clonotype. MiTCR v1.1 was used to align the clonotypes against IMGT TRBV, TRBD and TRBJ reference segments. The analysis was restricted to V-J combinations with a frequency above 0.0001, which together covered about 99% of the repertoires. A TCS score was defined as the ratio of F50 (clonal expansion) to E x V (chaos), with BLOSUM62-based TCRdist applied between CDR3 peptides within each V-J. Welch's t-statistics and random forest reduced fewer than 600 V-J features to roughly 13, which were used in a naive Bayes classifier (R e1071). In-frame beta chains were kept once TCRdb had trimmed the public reads at Q25 with fastp and called clones with MiXCR. Rows are unified per CDR3 protein, each entry keeping the most common DNA and genes. Here the V and J calls rest on TCRdb's processing, not on the authors' analysis. The sample profile shows roughly 750,000 distinct CDR3 sequences; about a sixth of them were found once. Under 8.5% of the sample is held by the ten biggest clonotypes.

Stable Graves' hyperthyroidism was defined as no progression to ophthalmopathy during 18 months of follow-up. Hyperthyroidism patients were newly diagnosed, had a disease duration of under 2 months, and were aged 18 to 65 years. Any patient with an uncontrolled infection, another autoimmune disease, pregnancy or lactation was excluded. Diagnoses relied on clinical symptoms, serum thyroxine and TRAb, thyroid ultrasound and orbital computed tomography. PBMCs were isolated from approximately 10 ml of fresh peripheral blood by Ficoll-Paque density gradient centrifugation. Total RNA was extracted with Trizol reagent, and quality was checked on an Agilent 2100 Bioanalyzer.

The sequence came from a young man with Graves' hyperthyroidism. Recombination joined TRBV10-1 with TRBJ2-7, with TRBD2 matching 9 junction bases. The J call may be mistaken, given a closer DNA end match to TRBJ2-1. The sequenced sample consisted of blood. The nucleotide sequence reads as follows: TGCGCCAGCAGTGAGTTGGGTAGCGGGAGCTTTAATGAGCAGTTCTTC. It encodes CASSELGSGSFNEQFF.